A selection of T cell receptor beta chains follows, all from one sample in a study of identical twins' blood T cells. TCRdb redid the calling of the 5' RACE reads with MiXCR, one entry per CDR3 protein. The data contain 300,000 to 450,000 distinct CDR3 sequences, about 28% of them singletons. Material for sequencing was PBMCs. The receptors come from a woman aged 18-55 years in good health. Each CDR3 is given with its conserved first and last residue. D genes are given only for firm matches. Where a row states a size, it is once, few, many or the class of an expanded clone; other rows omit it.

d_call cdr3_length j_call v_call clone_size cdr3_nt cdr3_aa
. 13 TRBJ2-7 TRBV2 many TGTGCCAGCAATTTTCACAGCTCCTACGAGCAGTACTTC CASNFHSSYEQYF
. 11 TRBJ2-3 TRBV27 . TGTGCCAGCAGTGGCCCCCGCTACTCTTATTTT CASSGPRYSYF
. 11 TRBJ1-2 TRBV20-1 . TGCAGTGCGGACGGGGCCTATGGCTACACCTTC CSADGAYGYTF
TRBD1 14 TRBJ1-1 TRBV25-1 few TGTGCCAGCACCCTCGGGGGACAGCTATCCGAAGCTTTCTTT CASTLGGQLSEAFF
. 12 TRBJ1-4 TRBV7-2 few TGTGCCAGCAGCACACTGAGGGAAAAACTGTTTTTT CASSTLREKLFF
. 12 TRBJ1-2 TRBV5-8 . TGTGCCAGCAGCTTTCCTAACTATGGCTACACCTTC CASSFPNYGYTF
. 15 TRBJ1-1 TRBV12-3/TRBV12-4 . TGTGCCAGCAGTTTCGATATGTTCTCGAACACTGAAGCTTTCTTT CASSFDMFSNTEAFF
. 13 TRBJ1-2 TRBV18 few TGTGCCAGCTCACCACCTATAGGCTATGGCTACACCTTC CASSPPIGYGYTF
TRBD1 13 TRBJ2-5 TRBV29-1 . TGCAGCCAAGCGTCAGGGGGTCTAGAGACCCAGTACTTC CSQASGGLETQYF
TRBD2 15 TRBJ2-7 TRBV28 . TGTGCCAGCAGCCTCGGGGTAGCGGGAGTCTACGAGCAGTACTTC CASSLGVAGVYEQYF
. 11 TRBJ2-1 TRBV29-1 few TGCAGCGCCTCGGGGCCTCGTGAGCAGTTCTTC CSASGPREQFF
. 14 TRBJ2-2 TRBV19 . TGTGCCAGTGAGAGGGGCGCGAACACCGGGGAGCTGTTTTTT CASERGANTGELFF
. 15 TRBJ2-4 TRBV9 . TGTGCCAGCAGCGGGGCAGGGGCAGCCAAAAACATTCAGTACTTC CASSGAGAAKNIQYF
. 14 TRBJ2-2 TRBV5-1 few TGCGCCAGCAGCTTCACTGTTGGAACCGGGGAGCTGTTTTTT CASSFTVGTGELFF
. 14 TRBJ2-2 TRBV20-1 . TGCAGTGCTCAAATACTTACGAACACCGGGGAGCTGTTTTTT CSAQILTNTGELFF
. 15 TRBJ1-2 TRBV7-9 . TGTGCCAGCAGCTTTAACAGAGGGCATAACTATGGCTACACCTTC CASSFNRGHNYGYTF
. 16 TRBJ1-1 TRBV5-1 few TGCGCCAGCAGCTTGGAAGGGCGGATCATGAACACTGAAGCTTTCTTT CASSLEGRIMNTEAFF
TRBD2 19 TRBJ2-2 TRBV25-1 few TGTGCCAGCAGTGAAGGCGGGACTAGCGGACCCTTTAACACCGGGGAGCTGTTTTTT CASSEGGTSGPFNTGELFF
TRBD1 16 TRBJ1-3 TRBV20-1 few TGCAGTGCTCCTTCGGGAGGGGGCCCCGGTGGAAACACCATATATTTT CSAPSGGGPGGNTIYF
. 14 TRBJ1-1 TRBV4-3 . TGCGCCAGCAGCCAGTGGGGGTCGAACACTGAAGCTTTCTTT CASSQWGSNTEAFF
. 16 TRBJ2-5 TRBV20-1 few TGCAGTGCTAGTAAGGATAAAAAGCGGATCCAAGAGACCCAGTACTTC CSASKDKKRIQETQYF
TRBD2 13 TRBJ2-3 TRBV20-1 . TGCAGAGTAGCGGGGGCCTTAAGGGATACGCAGTATTTT CRVAGALRDTQYF
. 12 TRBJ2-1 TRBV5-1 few TGCGCCAGCAGCCGAAGCGGACATGAGCAGTTCTTC CASSRSGHEQFF
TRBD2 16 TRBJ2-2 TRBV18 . TGTGCCAGCTCACCGTATCTAGCGGACAACACCGGGGAGCTGTTTTTT CASSPYLADNTGELFF
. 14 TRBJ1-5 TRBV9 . TGTGCCAGCAGCGTAGGCCAGGTTAATCAGCCCCAGCATTTT CASSVGQVNQPQHF
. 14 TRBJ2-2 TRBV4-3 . TGCGCCAGCAGCCAAGCCGGGGACACCGGGGAGCTGTTTTTT CASSQAGDTGELFF
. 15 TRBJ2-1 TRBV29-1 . TGCAGCGTTGAAGGGACCCAGCGGTCCTACAATGAGCAGTTCTTC CSVEGTQRSYNEQFF
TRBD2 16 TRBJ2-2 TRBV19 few TGTGCCAGTAGTTTAACCGGGACTAGCGGAAGCGGGGAGCTGTTTTTT CASSLTGTSGSGELFF
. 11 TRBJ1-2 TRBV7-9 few TGTGCCAGCAGCTTCAGGACTGGCTACACCTTC CASSFRTGYTF
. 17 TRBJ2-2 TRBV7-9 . TGTGCCAGCAGCTCGCCCAGGGGTGTCGTGAACACCGGGGAGCTGTTTTTT CASSSPRGVVNTGELFF
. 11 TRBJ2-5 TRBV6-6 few TGTGCCAGCAGTGAAAGGGAGACCCAGTACTTC CASSERETQYF
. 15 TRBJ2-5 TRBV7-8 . TGTGCCAGCAGCTTGGCAACCCTGGGGCAAGAGACCCAGTACTTC CASSLATLGQETQYF
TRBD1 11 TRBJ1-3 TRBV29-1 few TGCAGCGTGGGACAGGGGAACACCATATATTTT CSVGQGNTIYF
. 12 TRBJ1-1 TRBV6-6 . TGTGCCACTGAGCCGGGGAAGAATGAAGCTTTCTTT CATEPGKNEAFF
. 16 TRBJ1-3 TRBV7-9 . TGTGCCAGCACCGAAAGACAGGCTTACTCTGGAAACACCATATATTTT CASTERQAYSGNTIYF
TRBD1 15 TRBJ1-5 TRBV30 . TGTGCCTGGAGTCAGGGACAGGGGTACCATCAGCCCCAGCATTTT CAWSQGQGYHQPQHF
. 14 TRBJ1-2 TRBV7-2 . TGTGCCAGCAGCTCAAACAGGCTTAACTATGGCTACACCTTC CASSSNRLNYGYTF
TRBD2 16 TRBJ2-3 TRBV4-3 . TGCGCCAGCAGCCAGATCAGCGGGGTCGGCACAGATACGCAGTATTTT CASSQISGVGTDTQYF
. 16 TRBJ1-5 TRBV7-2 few TGTGCCAGCAGCTTATTGGGCGCCTATAGCAATCAGCCCCAGCATTTT CASSLLGAYSNQPQHF
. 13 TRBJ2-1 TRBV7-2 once TGTGCCAGCAGCTTAAGGGGTTCGGTTGAGCAGTTCTTC CASSLRGSVEQFF
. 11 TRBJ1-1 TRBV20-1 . TGCAGTTCACGCAGGGACACTGAAGCTTTCTTT CSSRRDTEAFF
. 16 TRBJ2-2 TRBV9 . TGTGCCAGCAGCGTAGAAGCCCGGCAGAACACCGGGGAGCTGTTTTTT CASSVEARQNTGELFF
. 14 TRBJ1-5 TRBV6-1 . TGTGCCAGCAGTGAAAATAAGGGGTTACAGCCCCAGCATTTT CASSENKGLQPQHF
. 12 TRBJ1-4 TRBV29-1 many TGCAGCGTTGAAAGCCGCGGAAGGGAACTGTTTTTT CSVESRGRELFF
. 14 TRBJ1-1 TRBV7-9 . TGTGCCAGCAGCCACCCCATTATGAACACTGAAGCTTTCTTT CASSHPIMNTEAFF
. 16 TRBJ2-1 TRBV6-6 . TGTGCCAGCACTCGGACAGGGAGGGCTCTAAACAATGAGCAGTTCTTC CASTRTGRALNNEQFF
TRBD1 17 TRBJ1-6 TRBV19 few TGTGCCAGTAGTGACAGGGATAAGAGCTCCTATAATTCACCCCTCCACTTT CASSDRDKSSYNSPLHF
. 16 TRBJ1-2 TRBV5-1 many TGCGCCAGCAGCTCACAACCCGACAAGGTGCCTCATGGCTACACCTTC CASSSQPDKVPHGYTF
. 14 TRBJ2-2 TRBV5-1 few TGCGCCAGCAGCTTTTATATGAACACCGGGGAGCTGTTTTTT CASSFYMNTGELFF
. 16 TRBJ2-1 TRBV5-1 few TGCGCCAGCAGCCTTGCACTGGAGGGTTCCTACAATGAGCAGTTCTTC CASSLALEGSYNEQFF
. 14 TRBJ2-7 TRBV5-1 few TGCGCCAGCAGCTACCTAGACCTAAGCTACGAGCAGTACTTC CASSYLDLSYEQYF
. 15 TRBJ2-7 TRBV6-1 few TGTGCCAGCAGCCCCGGGGCTTTCGGCTCCTACGAGCAGTACTTC CASSPGAFGSYEQYF
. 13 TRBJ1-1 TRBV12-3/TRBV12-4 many TGTGCCAGCAGGAGAGACCCGAACACTGAAGCTTTCTTT CASRRDPNTEAFF
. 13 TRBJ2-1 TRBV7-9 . TGTGCCAGCTCCTCGGGTGGGGTAGATGAGCAGTTCTTC CASSSGGVDEQFF